This TCR beta chain was sequenced for a study of CD8+ T cells in alopecia areata. Study summary: Tofacitinib continued for 6 to 18 months and was then withheld for 6 months.

Looked up from germline, CDR1 is PRHDT and CDR2 is FYEKMQ (reference sequence). This CDR3 spans 12 amino acids. V gave up 5 bases and J gave up 6 bases, with 11 bases separating them. This clone has more than one count but fewer than ten. Antigen: not known. Study-wide findings and caveats: Tofacitinib yielded significantly lower scalp clonality and fewer expanded CD8+ clones among the top 100.

Once RNA had been extracted, it was reverse transcribed into cDNA to act as the sequencing template. Produced via immunoSEQ multiplex PCR; TCRdb's table is partial and in-frame only. This table holds 150,000 to 200,000 clones, around 50% found once. Indicated treatment: oral pan-JAK inhibitor, 5-10 mg twice daily. Researchers gathered lesional scalp punch biopsies and peripheral blood from patients with alopecia areata. Cell sorting was applied to PBMCs, and CD4+ and CD8+ T cells were collected. The chain links TRBV13 to TRBJ2-7; D not certain. The source was CD8+ T cells sorted from blood, collected at week 24, from a patient treated with tofacitinib. The clonotype comes from a human donor with alopecia areata. CDR3 loop: CASSGRGLEQYF. CDR3 sequence (DNA): TGTGCCAGCAGCGGCAGAGGTCTCGAGCAGTACTTC.